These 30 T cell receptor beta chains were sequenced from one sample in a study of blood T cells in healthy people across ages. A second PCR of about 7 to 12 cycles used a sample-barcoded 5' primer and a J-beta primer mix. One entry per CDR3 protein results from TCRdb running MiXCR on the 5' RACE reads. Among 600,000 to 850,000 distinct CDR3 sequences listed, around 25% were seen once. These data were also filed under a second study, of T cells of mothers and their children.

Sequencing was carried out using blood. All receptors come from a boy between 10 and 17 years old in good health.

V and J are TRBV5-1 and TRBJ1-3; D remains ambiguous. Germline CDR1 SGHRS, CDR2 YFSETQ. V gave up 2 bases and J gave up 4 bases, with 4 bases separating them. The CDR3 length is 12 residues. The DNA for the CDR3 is TGCGCCAGCAGCTTCGAGGGAAACACCATATATTTT. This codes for CASSFEGNTIYF.

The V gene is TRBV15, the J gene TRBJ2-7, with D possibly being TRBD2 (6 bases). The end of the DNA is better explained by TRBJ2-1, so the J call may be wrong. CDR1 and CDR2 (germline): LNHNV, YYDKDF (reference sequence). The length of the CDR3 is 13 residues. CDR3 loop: CATSPGGIYEQFF. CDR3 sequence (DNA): TGTGCCACCAGTCCAGGCGGGATATATGAGCAGTTCTTC.

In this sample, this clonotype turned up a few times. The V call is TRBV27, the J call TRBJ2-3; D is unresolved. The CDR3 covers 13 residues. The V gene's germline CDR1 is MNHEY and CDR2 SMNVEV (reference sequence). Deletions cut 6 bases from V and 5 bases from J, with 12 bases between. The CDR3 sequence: CASRTTTEDTQYF. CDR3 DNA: TGTGCCAGCAGAACTACGACGGAAGATACGCAGTATTTT.

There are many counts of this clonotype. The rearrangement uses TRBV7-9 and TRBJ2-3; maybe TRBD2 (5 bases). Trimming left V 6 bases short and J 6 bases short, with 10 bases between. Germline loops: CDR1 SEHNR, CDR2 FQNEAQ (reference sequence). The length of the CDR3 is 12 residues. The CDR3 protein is CASSPSGDTQYF. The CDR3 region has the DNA TGTGCCAGCAGTCCCTCGGGGGATACGCAGTATTTT. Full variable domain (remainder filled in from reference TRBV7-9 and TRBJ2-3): DTGVSQNPRHKITKRGQNVTFRCDPISEHNRLYWYRQTLGQGPEFLTYFQNEAQLEKSRLLSDRFSAERPKGSFSTLEIQRTEQGDSAMYLCASSPSGDTQYFGPGTRLTVL.

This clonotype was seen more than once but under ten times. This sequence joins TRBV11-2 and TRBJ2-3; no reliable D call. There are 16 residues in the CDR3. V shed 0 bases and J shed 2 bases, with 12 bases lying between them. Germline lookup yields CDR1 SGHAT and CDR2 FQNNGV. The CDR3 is CASSLDWRLYTDTQYF. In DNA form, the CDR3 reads TGTGCCAGCAGCTTAGATTGGCGGCTATACACAGATACGCAGTATTTT.

The CDR3 nucleotides are TGTGCCAGCAGTATGAGGACAGGGCTATTGGGAAACATTCAGTACTTC. Protein product: CASSMRTGLLGNIQYF. This chain connects TRBV2 to TRBJ2-4; 8 bases agree with TRBD1. The CDR3 runs to 16 residues. Germline V gives CDR1 SNHLY, CDR2 FYNNEI. Germline trimming cut 5 bases from V and 6 bases from J; bases unmatched to any gene: 12.

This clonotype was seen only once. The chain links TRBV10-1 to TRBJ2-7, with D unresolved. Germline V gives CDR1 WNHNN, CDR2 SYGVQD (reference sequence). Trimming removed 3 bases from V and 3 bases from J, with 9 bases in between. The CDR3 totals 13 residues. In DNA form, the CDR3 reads TGCGCCAGCAGTGACGCCTACTTCTACGAGCAGTACTTC. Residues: CASSDAYFYEQYF.

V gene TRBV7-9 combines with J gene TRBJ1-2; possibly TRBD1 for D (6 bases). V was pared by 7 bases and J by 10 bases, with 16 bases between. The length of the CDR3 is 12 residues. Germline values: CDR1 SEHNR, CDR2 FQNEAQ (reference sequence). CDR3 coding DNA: TGTGCCAGCACCCCGGGAGGGGGATACTACACCTTC. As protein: CASTPGGGYYTF.

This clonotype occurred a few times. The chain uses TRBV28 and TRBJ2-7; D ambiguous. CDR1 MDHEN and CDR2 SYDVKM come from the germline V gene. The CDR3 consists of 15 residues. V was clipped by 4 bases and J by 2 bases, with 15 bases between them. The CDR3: CASSSDKIGAYEQYF. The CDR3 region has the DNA TGTGCCAGCAGTTCAGACAAGATCGGCGCCTACGAGCAGTACTTC. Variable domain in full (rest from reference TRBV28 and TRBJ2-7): DVKVTQSSRYLVKRTGEKVFLECVQDMDHENMFWYRQDPGLGLRLIYFSYDVKMKEKGDIPEGYSVSREKKERFSLILESASTNQTSMYLCASSSDKIGAYEQYFGPGTRLTVT.

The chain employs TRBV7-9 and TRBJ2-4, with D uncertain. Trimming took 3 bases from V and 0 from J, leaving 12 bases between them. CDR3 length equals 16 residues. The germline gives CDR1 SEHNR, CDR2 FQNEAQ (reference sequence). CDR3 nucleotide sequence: TGTGCCAGCAGCTTCCCAGACTCCTTAGCCAAAAACATTCAGTACTTC. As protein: CASSFPDSLAKNIQYF.

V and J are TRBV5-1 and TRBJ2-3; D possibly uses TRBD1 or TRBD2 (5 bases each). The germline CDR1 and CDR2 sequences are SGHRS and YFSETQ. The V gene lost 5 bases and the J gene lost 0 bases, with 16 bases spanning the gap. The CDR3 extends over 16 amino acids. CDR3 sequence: CASSSLGTSSTDTQYF. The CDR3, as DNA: TGCGCCAGCAGTTCTCTCGGGACGTCTAGCACAGATACGCAGTATTTT.

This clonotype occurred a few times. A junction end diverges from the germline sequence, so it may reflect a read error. CDR3 protein: CASSLAPGTSGRNNEQFF. The CDR3 nucleotides read TGTGCTAGCAGCTTAGCCCCGGGGACTAGCGGGAGGAACAATGAGCAGTTCTTC. This chain uses TRBV7-7 with TRBJ2-1, with 15 bases identical to TRBD2. The CDR3 loop spans 18 amino acids. CDR1 is SSHAT and CDR2 is FNYEAQ in the germline V gene (reference sequence).

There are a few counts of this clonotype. CDR3 nucleotide sequence: TGTGCCAGCAGCTTAGTAGCGGGAGTGGAAGAGACCCAGTACTTC. Its protein is CASSLVAGVEETQYF. The V gene is TRBV7-9, the J gene TRBJ2-5; 9 nucleotides line up with TRBD2. CDR1 is SEHNR and CDR2 is FQNEAQ in the germline V gene (reference sequence). CDR3 length equals 15 residues. With 1 base clipped from V and 3 bases from J, the junction kept 3 bases outside the gene matches.

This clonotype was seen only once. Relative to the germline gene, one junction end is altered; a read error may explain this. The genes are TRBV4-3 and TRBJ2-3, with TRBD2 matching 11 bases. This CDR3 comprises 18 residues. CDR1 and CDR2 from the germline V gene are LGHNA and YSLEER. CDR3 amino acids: CASSQRPTSGASTYTQYF. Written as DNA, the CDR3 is TGCGCCAGCAGCCAACGACCGACTAGCGGGGCTAGCACATATACGCAGTATTTT.

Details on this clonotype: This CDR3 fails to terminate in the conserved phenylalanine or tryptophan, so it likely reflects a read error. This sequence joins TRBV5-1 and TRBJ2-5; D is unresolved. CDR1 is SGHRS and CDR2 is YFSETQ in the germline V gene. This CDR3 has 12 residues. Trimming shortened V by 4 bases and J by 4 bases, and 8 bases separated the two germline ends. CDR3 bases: TGCGCCAGCAGCACGGAAGGAGAGACCCAGTACTAC. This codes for CASSTEGETQYY.

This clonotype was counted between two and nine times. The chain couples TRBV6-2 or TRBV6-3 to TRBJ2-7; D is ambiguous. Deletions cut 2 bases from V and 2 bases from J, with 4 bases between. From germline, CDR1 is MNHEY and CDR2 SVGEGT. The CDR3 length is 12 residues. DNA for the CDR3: TGTGCCAGCAGTTACATTGCCTACGAGCAGTACTTC. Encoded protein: CASSYIAYEQYF.

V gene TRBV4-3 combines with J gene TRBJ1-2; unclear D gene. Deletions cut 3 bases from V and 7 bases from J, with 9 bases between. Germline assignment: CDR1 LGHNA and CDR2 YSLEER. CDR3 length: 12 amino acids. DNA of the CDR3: TGCGCCAGCAGCCAGGGTACAAGTGGCTACACCTTC. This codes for CASSQGTSGYTF.

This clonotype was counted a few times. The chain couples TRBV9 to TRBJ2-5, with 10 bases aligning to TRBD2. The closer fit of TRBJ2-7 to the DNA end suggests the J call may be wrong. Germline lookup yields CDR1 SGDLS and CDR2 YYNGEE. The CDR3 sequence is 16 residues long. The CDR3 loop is CASSVGPSGSSSEQYF. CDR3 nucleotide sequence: TGTGCCAGCAGCGTAGGACCTAGCGGGAGTTCTAGCGAGCAGTACTTC.

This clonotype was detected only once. The CDR3 region has the DNA TGTGCCAGCAGCGTCCGGGACAGGGTCGACATTCAGTACTTC. Its protein is CASSVRDRVDIQYF. The J gene is TRBJ2-4, the V gene TRBV9; TRBD1 matches at 9 bases. There are 14 residues in the CDR3. Trimming took 2 bases from V and 8 from J; bases not matched to a gene: 5. The V gene's germline CDR1 is SGDLS and CDR2 YYNGEE.

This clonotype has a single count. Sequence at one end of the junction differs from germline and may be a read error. This CDR3 reads CASSSGGNTINF. DNA for the CDR3: TGTGCCAGCAGCTCGGGGGGGAACACCATAAATTTT. V and J are TRBV5-6 and TRBJ1-3, with a tentative D call TRBD1 (5 bases). CDR1 SGHDT and CDR2 YYEEEE come from the germline V gene. CDR3 length equals 12 residues.

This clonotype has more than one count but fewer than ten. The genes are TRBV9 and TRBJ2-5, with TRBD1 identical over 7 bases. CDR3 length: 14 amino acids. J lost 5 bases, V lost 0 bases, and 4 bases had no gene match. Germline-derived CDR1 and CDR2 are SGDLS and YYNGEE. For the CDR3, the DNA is TGTGCCAGCAGCGTAGGTGACAGGGCGGAGACCCAGTACTTC. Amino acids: CASSVGDRAETQYF.

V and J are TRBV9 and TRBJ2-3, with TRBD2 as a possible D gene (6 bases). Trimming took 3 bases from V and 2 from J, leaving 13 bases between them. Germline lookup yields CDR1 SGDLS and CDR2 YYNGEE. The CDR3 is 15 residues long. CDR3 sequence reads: CASSGSGTSTDTQYF. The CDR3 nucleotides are TGTGCCAGCAGCGGTAGCGGAACTTCCACAGATACGCAGTATTTT.

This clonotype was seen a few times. CDR3 sequence reads: CSAADRLQETQYF. DNA of the CDR3: TGCAGCGCGGCGGACCGATTGCAAGAGACCCAGTACTTC. This sequence joins TRBV29-1 and TRBJ2-5; D not resolved. Germline V gene data show CDR1 as SQVTM and CDR2 as ANQGSEA. CDR3 length equals 13 residues. Trimming removed 7 bases from V and 2 bases from J, with 14 bases in between.

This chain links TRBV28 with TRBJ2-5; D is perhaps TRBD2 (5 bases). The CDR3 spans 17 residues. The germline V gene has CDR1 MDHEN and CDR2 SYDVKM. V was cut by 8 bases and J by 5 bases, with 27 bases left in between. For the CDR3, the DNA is TGTGCCAGCCTCAAATTTCCACGGAGGAGGACTTCGGAGACCCAGTACTTC. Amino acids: CASLKFPRRRTSETQYF.

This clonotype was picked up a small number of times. CDR3 DNA sequence: TGTGCCAGCAGTATCCTGGGACTAGCGGGAGCTGACAATGAGCAGTTCTTC. Protein product: CASSILGLAGADNEQFF. The rearrangement links TRBV6-1 to TRBJ2-5; 14 bases match TRBD2. The end of the DNA fits TRBJ2-1 better, so the J call may be wrong. Germline V gene lookup returns CDR1 MNHNS and CDR2 SASEGT. CDR3 length: 17 amino acids.

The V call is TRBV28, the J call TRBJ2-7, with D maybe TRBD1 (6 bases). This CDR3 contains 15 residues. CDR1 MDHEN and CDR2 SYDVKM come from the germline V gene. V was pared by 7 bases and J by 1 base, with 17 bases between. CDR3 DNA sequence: TGTGCCAGCATCGAAGGGCAGGGGAGTTCCTACGAGCAGTACTTC. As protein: CASIEGQGSSYEQYF.

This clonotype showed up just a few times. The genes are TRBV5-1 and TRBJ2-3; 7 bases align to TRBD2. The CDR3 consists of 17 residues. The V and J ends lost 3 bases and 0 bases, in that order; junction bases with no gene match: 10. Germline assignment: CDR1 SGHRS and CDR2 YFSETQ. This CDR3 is CASSSSGSSTSTDTQYF. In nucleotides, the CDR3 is TGCGCCAGCAGCTCTAGCGGAAGCTCTACTAGCACAGATACGCAGTATTTT. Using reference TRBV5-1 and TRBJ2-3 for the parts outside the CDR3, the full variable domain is KAGVTQTPRYLIKTRGQQVTLSCSPISGHRSVSWYQQTPGQGLQFLFEYFSETQRNKGNFPGRFSGRQFSNSRSEMNVSTLELGDSALYLCASSSSGSSTSTDTQYFGPGTRLTVL.

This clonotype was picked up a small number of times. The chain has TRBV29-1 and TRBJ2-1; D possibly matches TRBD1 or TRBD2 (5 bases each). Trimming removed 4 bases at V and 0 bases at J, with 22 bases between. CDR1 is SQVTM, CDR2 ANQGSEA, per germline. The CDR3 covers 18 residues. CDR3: CSVGGAGWRDSSYNEQFF. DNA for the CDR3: TGCAGCGTTGGAGGGGCAGGGTGGAGAGACAGCTCCTACAATGAGCAGTTCTTC.

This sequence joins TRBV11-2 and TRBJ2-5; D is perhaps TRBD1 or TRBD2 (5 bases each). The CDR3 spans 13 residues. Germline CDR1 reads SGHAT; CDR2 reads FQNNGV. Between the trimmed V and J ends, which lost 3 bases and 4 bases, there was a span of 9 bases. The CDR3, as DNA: TGTGCCAGCAGCTTCAGAGGGGTAGAGACCCAGTACTTC. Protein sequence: CASSFRGVETQYF.

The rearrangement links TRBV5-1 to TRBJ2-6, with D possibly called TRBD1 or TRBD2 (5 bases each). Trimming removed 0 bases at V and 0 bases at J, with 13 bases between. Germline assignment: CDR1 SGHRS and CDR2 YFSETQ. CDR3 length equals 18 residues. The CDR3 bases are TGCGCCAGCAGCTTGGCGGGGACGTCAAGCTCTGGGGCCAACGTCCTGACTTTC. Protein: CASSLAGTSSSGANVLTF.